This T cell receptor beta chain came from a study of blood T cell repertoires in COVID-19. Looking at the study overall: The United States, Italy and Spain were the sources of the acute and convalescent COVID-19 samples. Sample material is recorded as cDNA or gDNA derived from T cells, B-cell-depleted T cells, or PBMCs.

In the study's own analysis: Reference gene primers were amplified, and this amplification served to estimate nucleated cell counts. The data were produced by immunoSEQ multiplex PCR, yet TCRdb's version contains in-frame clones alone and is incomplete. That table gives V, J and clone size, and the DNA gave D and trimming. Altogether hundreds of thousands of clones are present, around nine tenths being singletons, with the ten largest covering 10% to 15%. The CDR3 length is 16 residues. Looked up from germline, CDR1 is MGHRA and CDR2 is YSYEKL. V dropped 5 bases and J dropped 3; count of bases not matched to a gene: 9. Recruited during active infection, patients (from Seattle) were subsequently followed longitudinally.

The gene calls are TRBV4-1 and TRBJ1-5; 8 nucleotides line up with TRBD1. The TCR sequence derives from a woman between 70 and 85 years old with COVID-19, enrolled during active disease. Sequencing was performed on peripheral blood. CDR3 DNA sequence: TGCGCCAGCAGCTTCGGACAGGGAACATACAATCAGCCCCAGCATTTT. Protein: CASSFGQGTYNQPQHF.